These 16 T cell receptor beta chains were all obtained from the same sample, sequenced in a study of cytomegalovirus exposure and HLA in healthy donors. A multiplex PCR was run with 60 Vbeta primers and 13 Jbeta primers. Data came from immunoSEQ multiplex PCR; TCRdb stores just in-frame clones and leaves some out. Of some 60,000 clones listed, approximately 80% were seen once; the top ten hold 6%. Sample: PBMCs. The receptors stem from a male donor in good health and CMV-seronegative.

The chain combines TRBV7-9 with TRBJ2-7, with 8 bases aligning to TRBD2. V lost 2 bases, J lost 1 base, and 7 bases stayed unmatched. Germline CDR1 and CDR2: SEHNR and FQNEAQ (reference sequence). The CDR3 consists of 16 residues. Here the CDR3 DNA reads TGTGCCAGCAGCTTATTGGCGGGGGGCCGATCCTACGAGCAGTACTTC. Translated: CASSLLAGGRSYEQYF.

V is TRBV30 and J is TRBJ2-7; TRBD2 matches 7 bases. V was pared by 3 bases and J by 0 bases, with 5 bases of the junction left unmatched. The CDR3 length is 14 residues. CDR1 and CDR2 from the germline V gene are GTSNPN and SVGIG (reference sequence). The CDR3 reads CAWSFGGSSYEQYF. The DNA of the CDR3 is TGTGCCTGGAGCTTCGGGGGGAGCTCCTACGAGCAGTACTTC.

The chain carries TRBV29-1 and TRBJ2-3; D remains unclear. The V gene lost 4 bases and the J gene lost 5 bases, with 7 bases spanning the gap. The CDR3 loop spans 11 amino acids. Germline-derived CDR1 and CDR2 are SQVTM and ANQGSEA. The CDR3, as DNA: TGCAGCGTTGTAAATAGAGATACGCAGTATTTT. Amino acids: CSVVNRDTQYF.

V gene TRBV7-6 combines with J gene TRBJ2-2, with 14 bases aligning to TRBD2. This CDR3 is 17 amino acids long. Germline assignment: CDR1 SGHVS and CDR2 FNYEAQ. The trim removed 5 bases at V and 7 bases at J, leaving 9 bases unmatched. CDR3 sequence: CASSPAGTSGGSGELFF. CDR3 coding DNA: TGTGCCAGCAGCCCCGCCGGGACTAGCGGGGGAAGCGGGGAGCTGTTTTTT.

CDR3 loop: CASSVMEGWLVVETQYF. The CDR3 nucleotides are TGTGCCAGCAGCGTAATGGAGGGGTGGCTAGTTGTGGAGACCCAGTACTTC. This chain joins TRBV9 and TRBJ2-5; D may be TRBD2 (6 bases). Germline V gene data show CDR1 as SGDLS and CDR2 as YYNGEE. The V gene lost 1 base and the J gene lost 5 bases, with 21 bases spanning the gap. The CDR3 has 17 residues.

This chain links TRBV4-2 with TRBJ1-1; possibly TRBD1 for D (5 bases). Germline CDR1 LGHNA, CDR2 YNFKEQ. The V gene lost 11 bases and the J gene lost 0 bases, with 10 bases spanning the gap. CDR3 length equals 12 residues. CDR3 residues: CAARGVNTEAFF. The CDR3 DNA sequence: TGTGCCGCACGGGGGGTGAACACTGAAGCTTTCTTT.

This chain uses TRBV5-6 with TRBJ2-6, with D possibly matching TRBD1 (6 bases). The CDR3 consists of 16 residues. V dropped 0 bases and J dropped 4 bases, with 11 bases sitting between them. The germline gives CDR1 SGHDT, CDR2 YYEEEE. CDR3 region: CASSLDYREGANVLTF. CDR3 nucleotide sequence: TGTGCCAGCAGCTTGGATTACAGGGAAGGGGCCAACGTCCTGACTTTC.

The CDR3 sequence: CASSKTGLPIYEQYF. For the CDR3, the DNA is TGTGCCAGCAGTAAGACAGGGCTCCCTATTTACGAGCAGTACTTC. The chain is built from TRBV6-5 and TRBJ2-7; 7 bases align to TRBD1. This CDR3 is 15 amino acids long. Germline CDR1 MNHEY, CDR2 SVGAGI. J was trimmed by 4 bases and V by 5 bases; bases with no gene match: 11.

This rearrangement joins TRBV9 to TRBJ2-5; 10 bases fit TRBD2. Germline CDR1 and CDR2: SGDLS and YYNGEE. V lost 0 bases, J lost 4 bases, and 3 bases stayed unmatched. The length of the CDR3 is 15 residues. CDR3 in DNA: TGTGCCAGCAGCGTAGGCCCTAGCGGGGGAGAGACCCAGTACTTC. It translates to CASSVGPSGGETQYF.

The chain uses TRBV6-6 and TRBJ2-1; 11 nucleotides line up with TRBD1. The CDR3 length is 13 residues. V lost 11 bases to trimming and J lost 6 bases; unmatched junction nucleotides: 6. Germline CDR1 is MNHNY and CDR2 is SVGAGI (reference sequence). The CDR3, as DNA: TGTGCCGGGGGGGGACAGGGGGGCAATGAGCAGTTCTTC. Translated, it gives CAGGGQGGNEQFF.

The chain uses TRBV7-9 and TRBJ2-3; perhaps TRBD1 as D (6 bases). The V end was cut by 0 bases, the J end by 0 bases, with 10 bases between. This CDR3 has 16 residues. CDR1 is SEHNR and CDR2 is FQNEAQ in the germline V gene (reference sequence). The CDR3 protein is CASSLAGDTSTDTQYF. Written as DNA, the CDR3 is TGTGCCAGCAGCTTAGCCGGGGACACGAGCACAGATACGCAGTATTTT.

The chain recombines TRBV19 with TRBJ2-7; 7 bases map to TRBD2. This CDR3 region has 15 residues. Germline lookup yields CDR1 LNHDA and CDR2 SQIVND (reference sequence). Trimming removed 4 bases from V and 0 bases from J; junction bases left unmatched: 6. The CDR3 loop reads CASSTGGGISYEQYF. CDR3 sequence (DNA): TGTGCCAGTAGTACTGGGGGGGGAATCTCCTACGAGCAGTACTTC.

This clone was seen once. The V and J genes are TRBV19 and TRBJ1-1; D remains ambiguous. The V and J ends lost 7 bases and 1 base respectively, with 13 bases between them. Germline CDR1 LNHDA, CDR2 SQIVND (reference sequence). This CDR3 comprises 14 residues. CDR3 region: CASNTELRNTEAFF. CDR3 in DNA: TGTGCCAGTAATACCGAGCTAAGGAACACTGAAGCTTTCTTT.

The genes are TRBV27 and TRBJ2-1; weak D call: TRBD1 (5 bases). The CDR3 extends over 16 amino acids. Looked up from germline, CDR1 is MNHEY and CDR2 is SMNVEV (reference sequence). Deletions cut 6 bases from V and 3 bases from J, with 18 bases between. In DNA, the CDR3 is TGTGCCAGCAGCCTCCTGGCTCAGGGCAGCTACAATGAGCAGTTCTTC. As protein: CASSLLAQGSYNEQFF.

J is TRBJ2-3 and V is TRBV7-2; 9 bases fit TRBD1. The CDR3 has 17 residues. Trimming at V came to 1 base and at J to 5 bases, leaving 10 bases not matched to a gene. CDR1 and CDR2 from the germline V gene are SGHTA and FQGNSA. The CDR3 is CASSLGGTGWVEDTQYF. The CDR3 DNA reads TGTGCCAGCAGCTTAGGGGGGACAGGGTGGGTCGAAGATACGCAGTATTTT.

The chain couples TRBV7-2 to TRBJ2-5; the match to TRBD2 covers 7 bases. CDR1 SGHTA and CDR2 FQGNSA come from the germline V gene. V lost 4 bases and J lost 5; bases outside the gene matches: 13. This CDR3 is built from 16 residues. CDR3 nucleotide sequence: TGTGCCAGCAGCTGGATAAGGGCGGGGGTAGAGGAGACCCAGTACTTC. Its protein is CASSWIRAGVEETQYF.